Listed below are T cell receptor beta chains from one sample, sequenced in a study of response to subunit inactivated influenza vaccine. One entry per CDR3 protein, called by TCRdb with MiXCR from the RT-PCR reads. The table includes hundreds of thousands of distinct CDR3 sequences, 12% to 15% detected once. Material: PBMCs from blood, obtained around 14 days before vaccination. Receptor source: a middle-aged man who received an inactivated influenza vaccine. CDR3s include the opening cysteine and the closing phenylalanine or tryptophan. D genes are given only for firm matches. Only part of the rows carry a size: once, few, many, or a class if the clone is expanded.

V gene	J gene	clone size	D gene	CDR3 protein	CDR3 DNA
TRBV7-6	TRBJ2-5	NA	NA	CASSLNGRETQYF	TGTGCCAGCAGCTTAAATGGGAGGGAGACCCAGTACTTC
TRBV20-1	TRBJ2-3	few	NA	CSASLGSNTDTQYF	TGCAGTGCTAGTTTGGGGAGTAACACAGATACGCAGTATTTT
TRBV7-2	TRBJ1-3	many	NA	CASSGDRWKNTIYF	TGTGCCAGCAGCGGCGACAGGTGGAAGAACACCATATATTTT
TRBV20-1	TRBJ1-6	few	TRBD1	CSARAVTGRNSPLHF	TGCAGTGCTAGGGCAGTGACAGGGCGGAATTCACCCCTCCACTTT
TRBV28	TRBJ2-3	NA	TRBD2	CASSSQKLAGVSDTQYF	TGTGCCAGCAGTTCCCAAAAACTAGCGGGAGTGTCGGATACGCAGTATTTT
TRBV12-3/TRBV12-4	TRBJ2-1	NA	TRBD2	CASSLSPAGGLLSSYNEQFF	TGTGCCAGCAGTTTAAGTCCCGCGGGGGGGTTACTAAGCTCCTACAATGAGCAGTTCTTC
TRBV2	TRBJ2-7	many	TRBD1	CASSAGTGGYEQYF	TGTGCCAGCAGTGCCGGGACAGGGGGCTACGAGCAGTACTTC
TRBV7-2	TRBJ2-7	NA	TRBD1	CASSPGQVGYEQYF	TGTGCCAGCAGCCCGGGACAGGTGGGCTACGAGCAGTACTTC
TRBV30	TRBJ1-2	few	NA	CAWSPAFNYGYTF	TGTGCCTGGAGTCCCGCGTTTAACTATGGCTACACCTTC
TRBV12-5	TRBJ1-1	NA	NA	CASANLEQGGVNTEAFF	TGTGCTAGTGCCAACCTCGAACAGGGAGGGGTGAACACTGAAGCTTTCTTT
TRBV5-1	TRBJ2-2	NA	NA	CASSTTTYGELFF	TGCGCCAGCAGCACCACCACGTACGGGGAGCTGTTTTTT
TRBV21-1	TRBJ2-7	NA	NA	CASSTWDRAAYEQYF	TGTGCCAGCAGCACATGGGACAGGGCGGCCTACGAGCAGTACTTC
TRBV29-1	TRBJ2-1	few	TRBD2	CSADLRESNYNEQFF	TGCAGCGCCGACCTGCGGGAGTCTAACTACAATGAGCAGTTCTTC
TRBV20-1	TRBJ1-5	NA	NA	CSVTRQSGGDQPQHF	TGCAGCGTCACCCGGCAATCGGGGGGCGATCAGCCCCAGCATTTT
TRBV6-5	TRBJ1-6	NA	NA	CASSYSGGGEGSPLHF	TGTGCCAGCAGTTACTCTGGCGGGGGCGAGGGTTCACCCCTCCACTTT
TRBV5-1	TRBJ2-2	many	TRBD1	CASSLNRGDTGELFF	TGCGCCAGCAGCTTGAACAGGGGCGACACCGGGGAGCTGTTTTTT
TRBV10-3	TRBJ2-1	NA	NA	CAIREWGDAHEQFF	TGTGCCATCAGAGAATGGGGAGACGCCCATGAGCAGTTCTTC
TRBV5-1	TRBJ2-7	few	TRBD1	CASSLQSGQGGHEQYF	TGCGCCAGCAGCTTACAATCGGGACAGGGGGGCCACGAGCAGTACTTC
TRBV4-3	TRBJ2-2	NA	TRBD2	CASSQDGSSGSSNTGELFF	TGCGCCAGCAGCCAAGATGGGTCTAGCGGGAGCTCGAACACCGGGGAGCTGTTTTTT
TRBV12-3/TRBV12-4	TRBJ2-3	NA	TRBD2	CASSPVGGGADTQYF	TGTGCCAGCAGTCCCGTCGGGGGGGGGGCAGATACGCAGTATTTT